This T cell receptor beta chain comes out of a study of CD8+ T cells in alopecia areata. Study information: Each of the treated patients was given oral tofacitinib, 5 to 10 mg twice daily, for moderate-to-severe alopecia areata. Overall study results and limits: Possibly as an HLA-related effect, TCR sharing across patients appeared less clear than in mice.

The trim removed 6 bases at V and 3 bases at J, leaving 5 bases unmatched. The CDR3 totals 13 residues. Germline-derived CDR1 and CDR2 are SEHNR and FQNEAQ (reference sequence). A note on this clone: Its target is unknown.

TCR sequencing used cDNA made by reverse transcription of extracted RNA. Generated by immunoSEQ multiplex PCR, the TCRdb table keeps only in-frame clones and is missing some. The sample lists 150,000 to 200,000 clones, about 72% occurring once. Both CD4+ and CD8+ T cells were separated by sorting PBMCs. The TCR was taken from a human donor with alopecia areata. The chain uses TRBV7-9 and TRBJ2-7; 7 bases line up with TRBD1. Sequences were derived from CD8+ T cells sorted from blood, sampled at week 0. The chain's CDR3 is CASSHRGDYEQYF. CDR3 nucleotides: TGTGCCAGCAGTCACAGGGGAGACTACGAGCAGTACTTC.